This TCR beta chain was sequenced during a study of Graves' ophthalmopathy and Graves' hyperthyroidism (dated by TCRdb to the late 2010s). Some background on the complete study: Peripheral blood samples were taken at the time of initial diagnosis, before any treatment was given. Once sampling was done, hyperthyroidism patients were given methimazole at a starting dose of 30 mg daily, while ophthalmopathy patients were given high-dose intravenous methylprednisolone. For independent validation, a separate cohort was made up of 18 hyperthyroidism patients plus 17 patients who later progressed from hyperthyroidism to ophthalmopathy. In total, around 130 blood samples were TCR-sequenced: approximately 40 ophthalmopathy, under 80 hyperthyroidism and some 17 hyperthyroidism-to-ophthalmopathy patients. To explore V-J signatures that separate ophthalmopathy from hyperthyroidism, a discovery set of approximately 100 patients was enrolled, consisting of 40 to 45 with ophthalmopathy and approximately 57 with stable hyperthyroidism. The study used signatures of the TCR beta repertoire to tell Graves' ophthalmopathy apart from Graves' hyperthyroidism and to predict which patients would progress to ophthalmopathy. In a handful of hyperthyroidism patients, the T-cell repertoires found in thyroid tissue were compared with those found in blood.

V is reduced by 0 bases and J by 0 bases, leaving a spacing of 12 bases between them. According to the germline V gene, CDR1 reads SQVTM and CDR2 reads ANQGSEA. From its cysteine to its phenylalanine, the CDR3 spans 16 amino acids. Left in the record is the CDR3 DNA by itself, 48 bases read in frame from the first base. Broad study findings and their caveats: Most expanded thyroid clonotypes with a frequency above 0.001 also appeared in blood, which suggests that blood repertoires may reflect the immune response in the thyroid. Sample size was not statistically predetermined, and group allocation was not concealed from the investigators. In validation, the model predicted ophthalmopathy progression with about 64% sensitivity and roughly 72% specificity; some 13 predicted patients were CT-confirmed with GO in a median of around 6 months. The 13-signature model separated ophthalmopathy from stable hyperthyroidism with 87.88% sensitivity and roughly 84% specificity in cross-validation, and 80%/75% in the test set.

Ophthalmopathy patients had moderately to severely active disease, Clinical Activity Score of at least 3, NOSPECS grade of at least 4, and disease duration under 3 months. Patients with other autoimmune diseases, uncontrolled infections, pregnancy or lactation were excluded from the study. Diagnosis relied on clinical symptoms, serum thyroxine, TRAb, thyroid ultrasound and orbital computed tomography. Using Ficoll-Paque density gradient centrifugation, PBMCs were isolated from approximately 11 ml of fresh peripheral blood. Total RNA was extracted using Trizol reagent, and RNA quality was checked on an Agilent 2100 Bioanalyzer. TCR beta CDR3 regions were amplified from RNA transcripts for repertoire sequencing. A first-round RT-PCR used HTBI primers with the Qiagen OneStep RT-PCR kit, followed by a second-round multiplex PCR, size selection and purification. The libraries underwent paired-end sequencing with 100 bp reads on an Illumina HiSeq2000. Per the source publication's procedure: SOAPnuke was used for read processing, and reads with adapters, uncalled bases, a mean Phred below 15, or no exact constant-primer or identifier match were discarded. High-quality paired reads were merged with COPE v1.2.5. Unique nucleotide sequences were defined as clonotypes and aligned to IMGT TRB V, D and J references using MiTCR v1.1. The analysis was limited to V-J combinations with a frequency above 0.0001, which together covered 99.2% of repertoires. A TCR clonal expansion and chaos score per V-J combination was defined as the ratio of F50 clonal expansion to chaos observed in the TCRdist matrix. Welch's t-statistics and random forest were used to reduce features to more than ten V-J combinations, which were fed into a naive Bayes classifier. The similarity between thyroid and blood repertoires was quantified using the Morisita-Horn index. The public reads were quality trimmed at Q25 with fastp and then assembled into clones with MiXCR by TCRdb, keeping productive beta chains. Duplicate CDR3 protein sequences are folded into a single record with the most common DNA and genes. The V and J calls, along with clone size, are taken from TCRdb and not from the paper's own processing. This sample has 40,000 to 45,000 distinct CDR3 sequences in its table, and 52% of those were observed once. The ten largest clones take up less than 20% of the sample.

This clonotype is medium-sized (0.01 to 0.1%) in its sample. The antigen this receptor binds is unknown. Per-base qualities were not stored, and no clone one base away is much larger. Source material: peripheral blood. The sequence was obtained from an adult man with Graves' ophthalmopathy. Recombination linked TRBV29-1 to TRBJ2-1, with the D gene uncertain. The DNA reads TGCAGCGTTGAAGATCAACGAGCGTTCTCCTACAATGAGCAGTTCTTC. Translated, it gives CSVEDQRAFSYNEQFF.